This is a list of T cell receptor beta chains from one sample in a study of technical replicates of blood from four donors. The protocol was immunoSEQ multiplex PCR, while the TCRdb copy is restricted to in-frame clones and leaves out a portion. The table lists tens of thousands of clones, approximately 86% of them singletons. Sequenced: PBMCs. The receptors shown here come from a human donor in good health. Some clones in this sample may be carry-over from other donors' samples. CDR3s include the opening cysteine and the closing phenylalanine or tryptophan. Each record gives: clone size, V gene, D gene, J gene, CDR3 protein, CDR3 DNA. D genes are given only for firm matches. Some rows mark clone size as missing; the rest say once, few, many or name a class of expanded clone.

abundance: NA; v_gene: TRBV4-1; d_gene: NA; j_gene: TRBJ2-5; CDR3aa: CASSQEGGLGGKTQYF; CDR3nt: TGCGCCAGCAGCCAAGAGGGGGGGCTAGGGGGGAAGACCCAGTACTTC
abundance: few; v_gene: TRBV5-1; d_gene: TRBD2; j_gene: TRBJ2-1; CDR3aa: CASSLSGGYNEQFF; CDR3nt: TGCGCCAGCAGCTTGTCGGGGGGCTACAATGAGCAGTTCTTC
abundance: NA; v_gene: TRBV4-3; d_gene: NA; j_gene: TRBJ1-3; CDR3aa: CASSQGGQSWNTIYF; CDR3nt: TGCGCCAGCAGCCAAGGAGGACAGTCGTGGAACACCATATATTTT
abundance: NA; v_gene: TRBV13; d_gene: NA; j_gene: TRBJ1-2; CDR3aa: CASSGRAYGYTF; CDR3nt: TGTGCCAGCAGCGGGAGGGCCTATGGCTACACCTTC
abundance: NA; v_gene: TRBV4-3; d_gene: NA; j_gene: TRBJ1-2; CDR3aa: CASSRSDRANYGYTF; CDR3nt: TGCGCCAGCAGCCGCAGTGACAGAGCTAACTATGGCTACACCTTC
abundance: NA; v_gene: TRBV7-9; d_gene: NA; j_gene: TRBJ1-6; CDR3aa: CASGEGRDSPLHF; CDR3nt: TGTGCCAGCGGGGAGGGGAGGGATTCACCCCTCCACTTT
abundance: NA; v_gene: TRBV7-2; d_gene: NA; j_gene: TRBJ2-5; CDR3aa: CASSLVGGGGETQYF; CDR3nt: TGTGCCAGCAGCTTAGTCGGGGGAGGGGGAGAGACCCAGTACTTC
abundance: NA; v_gene: TRBV4-2; d_gene: NA; j_gene: TRBJ1-5; CDR3aa: CASSQEQNQPQHF; CDR3nt: TGTGCCAGCAGCCAAGAGCAGAATCAGCCCCAGCATTTT
abundance: few; v_gene: TRBV5-1; d_gene: TRBD1; j_gene: TRBJ1-1; CDR3aa: CASSFGQGRTEAFF; CDR3nt: TGCGCCAGCAGCTTCGGACAGGGGAGGACTGAAGCTTTCTTT
abundance: NA; v_gene: TRBV29-1; d_gene: TRBD1; j_gene: TRBJ1-1; CDR3aa: CSVGRGMNTEAFF; CDR3nt: TGCAGCGTTGGCAGGGGGATGAACACTGAAGCTTTCTTT
abundance: NA; v_gene: TRBV5-1; d_gene: TRBD1; j_gene: TRBJ1-2; CDR3aa: CASSYGTDPYGYTF; CDR3nt: TGCGCCAGCAGCTACGGGACAGACCCCTATGGCTACACCTTC
abundance: NA; v_gene: TRBV7-9; d_gene: TRBD2; j_gene: TRBJ2-5; CDR3aa: CASSPAGGPFAQYF; CDR3nt: TGTGCCAGCAGTCCCGCGGGGGGGCCTTTCGCCCAGTACTTC
abundance: NA; v_gene: TRBV7-9; d_gene: NA; j_gene: TRBJ1-1; CDR3aa: CASSRRTENTEAFF; CDR3nt: TGTGCCAGCAGCCGCAGGACAGAGAACACTGAAGCTTTCTTT
abundance: NA; v_gene: TRBV14; d_gene: NA; j_gene: TRBJ1-3; CDR3aa: CASSPDSNSGNTIYF; CDR3nt: TGTGCCAGCAGCCCGGACAGTAACTCTGGAAACACCATATATTTT
abundance: NA; v_gene: TRBV29-1; d_gene: TRBD1; j_gene: TRBJ1-5; CDR3aa: CSVRYSNRGADQPQHF; CDR3nt: TGCAGCGTGCGATACTCGAACAGGGGAGCGGATCAGCCCCAGCATTTT
abundance: NA; v_gene: TRBV5-4; d_gene: TRBD2; j_gene: TRBJ2-7; CDR3aa: CASSLVSGSYEQYF; CDR3nt: TGTGCCAGCAGCTTGGTTAGCGGGAGCTACGAGCAGTACTTC
abundance: NA; v_gene: TRBV11-1; d_gene: TRBD1; j_gene: TRBJ1-4; CDR3aa: CASSLRDSRNEKLFF; CDR3nt: TGTGCCAGCAGCCTACGGGACAGCCGGAATGAAAAACTGTTTTTT
abundance: NA; v_gene: TRBV6-5; d_gene: TRBD1; j_gene: TRBJ1-2; CDR3aa: CASRNDRDYGYTF; CDR3nt: TGTGCCAGCAGAAACGACAGGGACTATGGCTACACCTTC
abundance: once; v_gene: TRBV2; d_gene: NA; j_gene: TRBJ1-5; CDR3aa: CASSGELGRGSGNQPQHF; CDR3nt: TGTGCCAGCAGTGGGGAGTTGGGCAGGGGCTCGGGCAATCAGCCCCAGCATTTT
abundance: NA; v_gene: TRBV2; d_gene: NA; j_gene: TRBJ2-7; CDR3aa: CASTQDSSYEQYF; CDR3nt: TGTGCCAGCACCCAGGACAGTTCCTACGAGCAGTACTTC
abundance: NA; v_gene: TRBV7-2; d_gene: TRBD2; j_gene: TRBJ2-5; CDR3aa: CASSLPGLADKETQYF; CDR3nt: TGTGCCAGCAGCCTACCGGGACTAGCGGATAAAGAGACCCAGTACTTC
abundance: NA; v_gene: TRBV7-9; d_gene: TRBD1; j_gene: TRBJ1-1; CDR3aa: CASSYPDRELMNTEAFF; CDR3nt: TGTGCCAGCAGCTACCCGGACAGGGAACTCATGAACACTGAAGCTTTCTTT
abundance: NA; v_gene: TRBV14; d_gene: TRBD1; j_gene: TRBJ1-4; CDR3aa: CASSQDRTGLGEKLFF; CDR3nt: TGTGCCAGCAGCCAAGATCGGACAGGCCTTGGGGAAAAACTGTTTTTT
abundance: NA; v_gene: TRBV11-1; d_gene: TRBD1; j_gene: TRBJ1-2; CDR3aa: CASSEVTTGPDYTF; CDR3nt: TGTGCCAGCAGTGAGGTGACGACAGGGCCCGACTACACCTTC
abundance: once; v_gene: TRBV5-1; d_gene: TRBD2; j_gene: TRBJ2-5; CDR3aa: CASSKRLAGGQETQYF; CDR3nt: TGCGCCAGCAGCAAAAGACTAGCGGGGGGGCAAGAGACCCAGTACTTC
abundance: NA; v_gene: TRBV7-3; d_gene: TRBD2; j_gene: TRBJ2-1; CDR3aa: CASSLLAGRSYNEQFF; CDR3nt: TGTGCCAGCAGCCTCTTAGCGGGCCGCTCCTACAATGAGCAGTTCTTC
abundance: NA; v_gene: TRBV20-1; d_gene: NA; j_gene: TRBJ1-4; CDR3aa: CSARDREKLFF; CDR3nt: TGCAGTGCTAGAGATCGTGAAAAACTGTTTTTT
abundance: NA; v_gene: TRBV4-3; d_gene: NA; j_gene: TRBJ2-3; CDR3aa: CASSQGPPTGTGTDTQYF; CDR3nt: TGCGCCAGCAGCCAAGGCCCCCCTACAGGGACGGGCACAGATACGCAGTATTTT
abundance: NA; v_gene: TRBV27; d_gene: NA; j_gene: TRBJ1-2; CDR3aa: CASSTIAGGYTF; CDR3nt: TGTGCCAGCAGTACGATTGCGGGGGGCTACACCTTC
abundance: NA; v_gene: TRBV5-4; d_gene: NA; j_gene: TRBJ1-3; CDR3aa: CASSLAGTGNTIYF; CDR3nt: TGTGCCAGCAGCTTGGCAGGTACTGGAAACACCATATATTTT
abundance: NA; v_gene: TRBV11-2; d_gene: TRBD1; j_gene: TRBJ2-7; CDR3aa: CASSLAGTGWDEQYF; CDR3nt: TGTGCCAGCAGCTTAGCAGGGACAGGGTGGGACGAGCAGTACTTC
abundance: once; v_gene: TRBV5-4; d_gene: NA; j_gene: TRBJ2-7; CDR3aa: CASSKWGLPTSYEQYF; CDR3nt: TGTGCCAGCAGTAAGTGGGGACTGCCAACCTCCTACGAGCAGTACTTC
abundance: once; v_gene: TRBV9; d_gene: NA; j_gene: TRBJ2-1; CDR3aa: CANRDSYNEQFF; CDR3nt: TGTGCCAACCGGGACTCCTACAATGAGCAGTTCTTC
abundance: NA; v_gene: TRBV4-2; d_gene: TRBD2; j_gene: TRBJ2-1; CDR3aa: CASSQDPLAGANEQFF; CDR3nt: TGTGCCAGCAGCCAAGATCCACTAGCGGGGGCGAATGAGCAGTTCTTC
abundance: NA; v_gene: TRBV18; d_gene: NA; j_gene: TRBJ2-7; CDR3aa: CASSPDIYEQYF; CDR3nt: TGTGCCAGCTCACCAGACATCTACGAGCAGTACTTC
abundance: NA; v_gene: TRBV7-7; d_gene: NA; j_gene: TRBJ2-5; CDR3aa: CASSLAMGGQETQYF; CDR3nt: TGTGCCAGCAGCTTAGCAATGGGGGGCCAAGAGACCCAGTACTTC
abundance: NA; v_gene: TRBV15; d_gene: NA; j_gene: TRBJ1-5; CDR3aa: CATSRQGAPFQPQHF; CDR3nt: TGTGCCACCAGCAGACAAGGAGCCCCATTTCAGCCCCAGCATTTT
abundance: NA; v_gene: TRBV7-6; d_gene: NA; j_gene: TRBJ1-5; CDR3aa: CASSKLNQPQHF; CDR3nt: TGTGCCAGCAGCAAACTCAATCAGCCCCAGCATTTT
abundance: NA; v_gene: TRBV6-1; d_gene: TRBD1; j_gene: TRBJ2-7; CDR3aa: CASNFYRDRGHEQYF; CDR3nt: TGTGCCAGCAACTTCTACCGGGACAGGGGTCACGAGCAGTACTTC
abundance: once; v_gene: TRBV11-3; d_gene: NA; j_gene: TRBJ2-1; CDR3aa: CASSRSYYNEQFF; CDR3nt: TGTGCCAGCTCAAGGAGTTACTACAATGAGCAGTTCTTC
abundance: NA; v_gene: TRBV27; d_gene: TRBD1; j_gene: TRBJ2-5; CDR3aa: CASSLSGTGGWETQYF; CDR3nt: TGTGCCAGCAGTTTATCGGGGACAGGGGGCTGGGAGACCCAGTACTTC
abundance: once; v_gene: TRBV6-5; d_gene: NA; j_gene: TRBJ1-2; CDR3aa: CASASGDYGYTF; CDR3nt: TGTGCCAGCGCTTCAGGTGACTATGGCTACACCTTC
abundance: NA; v_gene: TRBV5-4; d_gene: TRBD2; j_gene: TRBJ2-5; CDR3aa: CASRAGTREETQYF; CDR3nt: TGTGCCAGCAGAGCCGGGACTAGAGAAGAGACCCAGTACTTC
abundance: NA; v_gene: TRBV4-1; d_gene: TRBD2; j_gene: TRBJ2-1; CDR3aa: CASSQGLALDNEQFF; CDR3nt: TGCGCCAGCAGCCAAGGACTAGCGCTCGACAATGAGCAGTTCTTC
abundance: NA; v_gene: TRBV2; d_gene: TRBD2; j_gene: TRBJ2-1; CDR3aa: CASSVVAGGLGEQFF; CDR3nt: TGTGCCAGCAGTGTAGTTGCGGGGGGGCTCGGTGAGCAGTTCTTC
abundance: NA; v_gene: TRBV11-1; d_gene: NA; j_gene: TRBJ2-5; CDR3aa: CASSLVSGAGETQYF; CDR3nt: TGTGCCAGCAGCTTAGTTTCAGGGGCAGGAGAGACCCAGTACTTC
abundance: NA; v_gene: TRBV6-4; d_gene: TRBD1; j_gene: TRBJ1-2; CDR3aa: CASKRGQGAEKPLNYGYTF; CDR3nt: TGTGCCAGCAAGAGGGGACAGGGGGCCGAAAAGCCTCTTAACTATGGCTACACCTTC
abundance: few; v_gene: TRBV5-1; d_gene: NA; j_gene: TRBJ2-1; CDR3aa: CASSLTGENNEQFF; CDR3nt: TGCGCCAGCAGCTTGACGGGGGAGAACAATGAGCAGTTCTTC
abundance: NA; v_gene: TRBV7-2; d_gene: NA; j_gene: TRBJ2-7; CDR3aa: CASSLIQGIGEQYF; CDR3nt: TGTGCCAGCAGCTTAATACAGGGCATTGGCGAGCAGTACTTC
abundance: NA; v_gene: TRBV7-3; d_gene: NA; j_gene: TRBJ2-2; CDR3aa: CASSPGHSNTGELFF; CDR3nt: TGTGCCAGCAGCCCGGGACATTCGAACACCGGGGAGCTGTTTTTT
abundance: NA; v_gene: TRBV9; d_gene: TRBD2; j_gene: TRBJ2-7; CDR3aa: CASSPRASGTYEQYF; CDR3nt: TGTGCCAGCAGCCCGAGGGCTAGCGGGACCTACGAGCAGTACTTC
abundance: NA; v_gene: TRBV4-2; d_gene: NA; j_gene: TRBJ2-1; CDR3aa: CASSQDPQEQFF; CDR3nt: TGTGCCAGCAGCCAAGACCCCCAGGAGCAGTTCTTC